Listed below are T cell receptor beta chains from one sample, sequenced in a study of cytomegalovirus exposure and HLA in healthy donors. TCRdb's copy holds only in-frame clones and misses some; the assay was immunoSEQ multiplex PCR. The sample holds roughly 130,000 clones, around 8.5% seen once. Sample: PBMCs. The source of these receptors is a man aged 40-55 years in good health and CMV-seronegative. Both conserved end residues are part of each CDR3. The order of the fields is J gene, clone size, V gene, D gene, CDR3 protein, CDR3 DNA. The D gene is left open where the match is weak. A clone size is listed for some rows: how often the clone was seen (once, few, many), or a class if it is expanded.

TRBJ1-6 | NA | TRBV18 | TRBD1 | CASSPRDSPANNSPLHF | TGTGCCAGCTCACCTCGGGACAGCCCTGCGAATAATTCACCCCTCCACTTT
TRBJ1-6 | few | TRBV7-3 | TRBD1 | CASSLLRGNSPLHF | TGTGCCAGCAGCCTTCTCAGGGGGAATTCACCCCTCCACTTT
TRBJ1-1 | few | TRBV2 | NA | CASSTVTGTEAFF | TGTGCCAGCAGTACCGTCACGGGCACTGAAGCTTTCTTT
TRBJ1-5 | few | TRBV7-2 | NA | CASSPRGELSQPQHF | TGTGCCAGCAGCCCACGGGGGGAGCTAAGTCAGCCCCAGCATTTT
TRBJ1-5 | few | TRBV7-2 | TRBD1 | CASSSLTGKRQPQHF | TGTGCCAGCAGCTCCCTGACAGGGAAGCGGCAGCCCCAGCATTTT
TRBJ2-5 | few | TRBV5-6 | NA | CASSFTFGETQYF | TGTGCCAGCAGCTTCACCTTCGGGGAGACCCAGTACTTC
TRBJ1-2 | few | TRBV5-1 | TRBD1 | CASSLGQGNHYGYTF | TGCGCCAGCAGCTTAGGACAGGGGAACCACTATGGCTACACCTTC
TRBJ1-2 | NA | TRBV29-1 | TRBD1 | CSVRQGEGYTF | TGCAGCGTCAGACAGGGAGAGGGCTACACCTTC
TRBJ2-3 | NA | TRBV7-6 | NA | CASSLSRTDTDTQYF | TGTGCCAGCAGCTTATCCAGGACAGACACAGATACGCAGTATTTT
TRBJ2-2 | few | TRBV9 | NA | CASSVAWSGTGELFF | TGTGCCAGCAGCGTAGCGTGGAGCGGAACCGGGGAGCTGTTTTTT
TRBJ1-2 | few | TRBV19 | NA | CASSIGQGPLYGYTF | TGTGCCAGTAGTATAGGGCAGGGGCCGCTCTATGGCTACACCTTC
TRBJ1-2 | NA | TRBV11-2 | NA | CASSLDLGQPRGGYTF | TGTGCCAGCAGCTTAGATCTAGGACAGCCTCGAGGTGGCTACACCTTC
TRBJ1-5 | NA | TRBV4-1 | TRBD1 | CASSLPGTGGLRNQPQHF | TGCGCCAGCAGCTTGCCCGGGACAGGGGGCTTGCGCAATCAGCCCCAGCATTTT
TRBJ2-3 | NA | TRBV19 | NA | CASSEQDTQYF | TGTGCCAGTAGTGAGCAAGATACGCAGTATTTT
TRBJ1-6 | few | TRBV5-6 | NA | CASSLSVIQMNSPLHF | TGTGCCAGCAGCTTGTCCGTAATCCAGATGAATTCACCCCTCCACTTT
TRBJ1-1 | NA | TRBV5-1 | NA | CASSLFARNTEAFF | TGCGCCAGCAGCTTGTTCGCCAGGAACACTGAAGCTTTCTTT
TRBJ1-5 | NA | TRBV19 | NA | CASSIVSGRGNQPQHF | TGTGCCAGTAGTATAGTCTCGGGTCGGGGCAATCAGCCCCAGCATTTT
TRBJ2-3 | NA | TRBV2 | TRBD2 | CASRKRGARTDTQYF | TGTGCCAGCAGGAAGCGGGGGGCGCGCACAGATACGCAGTATTTT
TRBJ1-2 | NA | TRBV5-1 | NA | CASSLEGLGQRIYGYTF | TGCGCCAGCAGCTTGGAGGGGCTTGGGCAGAGGATCTATGGCTACACTTTC
TRBJ1-5 | few | TRBV6-1 | TRBD1 | CASSVDRVGNQPQHF | TGTGCCAGCAGTGTGGACAGGGTGGGCAATCAGCCCCAGCATTTT
TRBJ2-3 | NA | TRBV4-1 | TRBD1 | CASSQELDRRRTDTQYF | TGCGCCAGCAGCCAAGAGTTGGACAGGAGACGCACAGATACGCAGTATTTT
TRBJ1-2 | few | TRBV4-3 | NA | CASSLQSGIGYDGYTF | TGCGCCAGCAGCCTTCAATCAGGGATAGGGTATGATGGCTACACCTTC
TRBJ1-1 | NA | TRBV10-1 | TRBD1 | CASRVRGRNTEAFF | TGCGCCAGCCGAGTGAGGGGGCGGAACACTGAAGCTTTCTTT
TRBJ1-1 | NA | TRBV6-6 | TRBD1 | CASSPNRGNTEAFF | TGTGCCAGCAGCCCAAACAGGGGAAACACTGAAGCTTTCTTT
TRBJ1-5 | NA | TRBV18 | TRBD1 | CASSAGQGGVQPQHF | TGTGCCAGCTCAGCGGGACAGGGAGGCGTTCAGCCCCAGCATTTT
TRBJ1-1 | NA | TRBV6-6 | NA | CASSYNPGSTEAFF | TGTGCCAGCAGTTACAATCCGGGATCCACTGAAGCTTTCTTT
TRBJ2-3 | NA | TRBV6-5 | NA | CASSYSGRTTTQYF | TGTGCCAGCAGTTATTCGGGGAGGACTACCACGCAGTATTTT
TRBJ1-3 | few | TRBV10-3 | TRBD1 | CAISVPSTGGEENTIYF | TGTGCCATCAGTGTCCCCTCGACAGGGGGCGAGGAAAACACCATATATTTT
TRBJ2-3 | few | TRBV27 | NA | CASSLGRGGSDTQYF | TGTGCCAGCAGTTTAGGGCGGGGCGGTTCAGATACGCAGTATTTT
TRBJ1-2 | NA | TRBV15 | TRBD1 | CATSRTGLLDGYTF | TGTGCCACCAGCAGGACAGGGCTTTTGGATGGCTACACCTTC
TRBJ2-7 | NA | TRBV5-1 | NA | CASRESYEQYF | TGCGCCAGCAGGGAGAGCTACGAGCAGTACTTC
TRBJ1-3 | NA | TRBV5-6 | NA | CASSLWGPGNTIYF | TGTGCCAGCAGCTTGTGGGGCCCCGGAAACACCATATATTTT
TRBJ2-6 | few | TRBV5-1 | TRBD1 | CASRDSLSSGANVLTF | TGCGCCAGCCGGGACAGTCTTAGCTCTGGGGCCAACGTCCTGACTTTC
TRBJ1-2 | few | TRBV7-3 | TRBD1 | CASSPDRARGYTF | TGTGCCAGCAGCCCCGACAGGGCCCGAGGCTACACCTTC
TRBJ1-6 | NA | TRBV30 | TRBD1 | CAWSAPGEGGSPLHF | TGTGCCTGGAGTGCCCCCGGGGAAGGGGGCTCACCCCTCCACTTT
TRBJ1-1 | NA | TRBV19 | NA | CASSPGGGSDTEAFF | TGTGCCAGTAGTCCCGGGGGGGGGTCCGACACTGAAGCTTTCTTT
TRBJ2-2 | few | TRBV7-9 | TRBD2 | CASSKAGGNTGELFF | TGTGCCAGCAGCAAAGCGGGGGGGAACACCGGGGAGCTGTTTTTT
TRBJ2-5 | few | TRBV2 | TRBD2 | CAIAELAGETQYF | TGTGCCATCGCGGAGCTAGCGGGTGAGACCCAGTACTTC
TRBJ1-1 | few | TRBV6-1 | TRBD1 | CASWDRGDVHTEAFF | TGTGCCAGCTGGGACAGGGGGGATGTGCACACTGAAGCTTTCTTT
TRBJ1-1 | few | TRBV7-6 | NA | CASTFPRDSTSNTEAFF | TGTGCCAGCACCTTCCCTCGAGACAGCACATCGAACACTGAAGCTTTCTTT
TRBJ1-2 | few | TRBV2 | TRBD1 | CASNRGQDNYGYTF | TGTGCCAGCAACCGGGGACAGGACAACTATGGCTACACCTTC
TRBJ1-5 | few | TRBV7-2 | TRBD1 | CASSLRQGAQPQHF | TGTGCCAGCAGCTTAAGGCAGGGGGCTCAGCCCCAGCATTTT
TRBJ1-3 | NA | TRBV9 | NA | CASSAGTESGNTIYF | TGTGCCAGCAGCGCCGGGACTGAGTCTGGAAACACCATATATTTT
TRBJ1-2 | NA | TRBV7-3 | NA | CASSPDSTNYGYTF | TGTGCCAGCAGTCCGGACAGTACTAACTATGGCTACACCTTC
TRBJ1-5 | few | TRBV7-9 | TRBD1 | CASSQGQGGPNQPQHF | TGTGCCAGCAGCCAAGGACAGGGAGGTCCCAATCAGCCCCAGCATTTT
TRBJ2-1 | few | TRBV2 | TRBD1 | CASSRQGSSYNEQFF | TGTGCCAGCAGTCGACAGGGGAGCTCCTACAATGAGCAGTTCTTC
TRBJ1-1 | NA | TRBV5-4 | NA | CASSRERETEAFF | TGTGCCAGCAGCCGGGAAAGGGAAACTGAAGCTTTCTTT
TRBJ1-3 | few | TRBV5-1 | TRBD1 | CASSLETGGTGNTIYF | TGCGCCAGCAGCTTGGAGACAGGGGGCACTGGAAACACCATATATTTT
TRBJ1-1 | few | TRBV4-1 | NA | CASSHPGREAEAFF | TGCGCCAGCAGCCACCCCGGGAGGGAGGCTGAAGCTTTCTTT
TRBJ2-7 | NA | TRBV7-9 | NA | CASSLDTYEQYF | TGTGCCAGCAGCTTAGATACCTACGAGCAGTACTTC
TRBJ1-1 | few | TRBV6-1 | TRBD1 | CASSDTGTGVYTEAFF | TGTGCCAGCAGTGACACGGGGACAGGGGTGTACACTGAAGCTTTCTTT
TRBJ2-7 | few | TRBV5-4 | NA | CASSPNPGTMSSYEQYF | TGTGCCAGCAGCCCGAATCCCGGGACAATGAGCTCCTACGAGCAGTACTTC
TRBJ1-6 | NA | TRBV5-1 | TRBD1 | CASSLTGVYNSPLHF | TGCGCCAGCAGCTTGACAGGGGTCTATAATTCACCCCTCCACTTT